This T cell receptor (beta chain) was documented in a study of blood T cell repertoires in COVID-19. Study details: From the United States, Italy and Spain came samples of acute and convalescent COVID-19. Sources were T cells, B-cell-depleted T cells, or PBMCs; the material itself was cDNA or gDNA.

A Seattle source enrolled patients during active infection and followed them longitudinally. Germline CDR1 and CDR2: MNHEY and SMNVEV (reference sequence). The CDR3 covers 15 residues. Between the trimmed V and J ends, which lost 6 bases and 3 bases, there was a span of 17 bases. Methods used by the authors: Amplification with reference gene primers provided the estimates of nucleated cell counts. TCRdb keeps only in-frame clones here, not all; method: immunoSEQ multiplex PCR. The D gene and trimming were derived from the DNA, and the V and J assignments and clone size from that table. Here the sample spans 200,000 to 300,000 clones, roughly 86% being singletons.

The chain is built from TRBV27 and TRBJ1-2; D is possibly TRBD1 (6 bases). Sequencing was carried out using peripheral blood. This TCR came from an older woman with COVID-19, enrolled during active disease. The CDR3 is CASSPQGRHYYGYTF. CDR3 DNA sequence: TGTGCCAGCAGCCCGCAGGGGAGACACTACTATGGCTACACCTTC.